This T cell receptor beta chain is drawn from a study of blood T cell repertoires in COVID-19. J lost 8 bases, V lost 0 bases, and 12 bases had no gene match. The CDR3 extends over 16 amino acids. The germline V gene encodes CDR1 MNHEY and CDR2 SMNVEV (reference sequence). Sequencing was performed with immunoSEQ multiplex PCR; in TCRdb, only in-frame clones are kept and a portion is missing. Of around 190,000 clones in the sample, about 83% were seen once. The chain is built from TRBV27 and TRBJ1-2; TRBD1 agrees at 7 bases. The material sequenced was peripheral blood. The clonotype comes from a human donor in a cohort sampled during active COVID-19. Here the CDR3 DNA reads TGTGCCAGCAGTTTATCGGGAACAGGGGCGCTGAGGGGCTACACCTTC. Protein: CASSLSGTGALRGYTF.